The 31 T cell receptor beta chains in this list originate from one sample, sequenced in a study of tumor-infiltrating lymphocytes in primary liver carcinoma. Starting material of roughly 550 ng total RNA yielded TCR beta cDNA via a constant-region primer. ARM-PCR was slightly modified, and three nested multiplex PCR rounds with it gave rise to the TCR beta libraries. Use of TRBV1-TRBV30 forward primers with a C-beta reverse primer characterized the first two PCR rounds, which lasted roughly 11 cycles each. TCRdb redid the calling of the multiplex PCR reads with MiXCR, one entry per CDR3 protein. The table lists more than 70,000 distinct CDR3 sequences, approximately 69% of them singletons, with roughly 28% in the top ten. Taking roughly 20-34 mg of unsorted bulk tissue, the authors co-extracted RNA and DNA. Sequencing used tumor-adjacent normal liver tissue. Every receptor here comes from a man between 35 and 55 years old with primary liver carcinoma and hepatitis B virus infection.

The V gene is TRBV28, the J gene TRBJ2-1; 14 positions agree with TRBD2. V was clipped by 6 bases and J by 8 bases; unmatched bases: 21. CDR1 is MDHEN and CDR2 is SYDVKM in the germline V gene. The length of the CDR3 is 20 residues. The CDR3 DNA follows: TGTGCCAGCAGCCGGGTCGGGGGACTAGCGGGAGATAAAAGGTTGTATGAGCAGTTCTTC. This encodes CASSRVGGLAGDKRLYEQFF.

By sample fraction, this clonotype is medium-sized. J is TRBJ2-7 and V is TRBV29-1; D unclear. V lost 5 bases to trimming and J lost 6 bases, with 17 bases between them. Germline V gene sequence: CDR1 SQVTM, CDR2 ANQGSEA. This CDR3 is 13 amino acids long. As DNA, the CDR3 is TGCAGCGTTTCCTACGGCGGCTCTGGCGAGCAGTACTTC. It encodes CSVSYGGSGEQYF.

Ten or more counts support this clonotype. The gene calls are TRBV4-1 and TRBJ2-5; D is ambiguous. There are 14 residues in the CDR3. Looked up from germline, CDR1 is MGHRA and CDR2 is YSYEKL. V dropped 2 bases and J dropped 2 bases, with 9 bases sitting between them. CDR3 protein: CASSQREGQETQYF. CDR3 DNA: TGCGCCAGCAGCCAAAGGGAAGGTCAAGAGACCCAGTACTTC.

This clonotype appeared once. An end of the junction differs from the germline gene, which may be a read error. The chain is built from TRBV28 and TRBJ2-7; 11 positions agree with TRBD2. The CDR3 has 14 amino acids. Germline V lookup: CDR1 MDHEN, CDR2 SYDVKM. Here the CDR3 DNA reads TGTGCCAACAGTTTTCTAGCGGGAGGCTACGAGCGGTACTTC. It is translated as CANSFLAGGYERYF.

Notes on this clonotype: The junction does not match germline at one end; this may be a read error. V gene TRBV7-8 combines with J gene TRBJ2-2, with 8 bases identical to TRBD2. The CDR3 is 14 residues long. Germline V CDR1 and CDR2: SGHVS, FQNEAQ. The CDR3 DNA follows: TGTGTCAGCAGCCCGGGAGGGCCCACCGGGGAGCTATTTTTT. Translated, it gives CVSSPGGPTGELFF.

Concerning this clonotype: This clone may be a read error of a much larger clone one base away. This sequence joins TRBV28 and TRBJ1-4, with a tentative D call TRBD1 (5 bases). The CDR3 is 12 residues long. The germline V and J ends were trimmed by 3 bases and 14 bases, with 13 bases remaining between them. Per germline, CDR1 MDHEN and CDR2 SYDVKM. The CDR3 DNA is TGTGCCAGCAGTTTTTACTTTGGGGACCTGTTTTTT. Protein: CASSFYFGDLFF.

About this clonotype itself: An end of the junction differs from the germline gene, which may be a read error. The chain uses TRBV5-1 and TRBJ2-1, with TRBD2 identical over 11 bases. Germline lookup yields CDR1 SGHRS and CDR2 YFSETQ. The CDR3 consists of 15 residues. Here the CDR3 reads CASSDTSGSVDGQFF. The CDR3 DNA sequence: TGTGCCAGCAGCGATACTAGCGGGAGTGTCGATGGGCAATTCTTC.

Of note for this clonotype: Without the conserved terminal phenylalanine or tryptophan, this CDR3 likely stems from a read error. The limits of the CDR3 on the DNA are not certain, so only TCRdb's listed CDR3 is given. The chain employs TRBV4-1 and TRBJ2-7. The CDR3 is 14 amino acids in total, end residues counted. The germline V gene has CDR1 MGHRA and CDR2 YSYEKL. The CDR3 protein is CASSQVDIYYEQCS.

On this clonotype: The junction shows a germline mismatch at one end, possibly a read error. V is TRBV11-2 and J is TRBJ2-7; tentatively, D is TRBD1 (5 bases). The germline V gene encodes CDR1 SGHAT and CDR2 FQNNGV. The CDR3 is 14 amino acids. The CDR3 is CAISPNRNSYEQYF. In DNA form, the CDR3 reads TGTGCCATCAGCCCTAACAGGAACTCCTACGAGCAGTACTTC.

The genes are TRBV20-1 and TRBJ1-6, with a possible D match to TRBD1 (6 bases). This CDR3 is built from 13 residues. CDR1 DFQATT and CDR2 SNEGSKA come from the germline V gene (reference sequence). Trimming stripped 3 bases from V and 7 bases from J, with 10 bases between. This CDR3 is CSARGTSNSPLHF. CDR3 coding DNA: TGCAGTGCTAGGGGGACATCGAATTCACCCCTCCACTTT.

This clonotype is a singleton in its sample. One junction end does not reproduce the germline sequence, and a read error may be involved. The chain carries TRBV13 and TRBJ1-4; D not certain. This CDR3 is 13 amino acids long. Germline V gene lookup returns CDR1 PRHDT and CDR2 FYEKMQ (reference sequence). The CDR3 DNA is TGTGCCAGCAGCCCCGCCACCAATGAAAAACTGGTTTTT. Its protein product is CASSPATNEKLVF.

Worth noting for this clonotype: A much larger clone lies a single base off, so this may be a read error. The chain employs TRBV9 and TRBJ2-1; D call uncertain. The CDR3 loop spans 16 amino acids. The V gene's germline CDR1 is SGDLS and CDR2 YYNGEE. Trimming took 1 base from V and 2 from J, leaving 13 bases between them. CDR3 DNA: TGTGCCAGCAGCGTACGCAAAGGGTCCGCCTACAATGAGCAGTTCTTC. The encoded protein is CASSVRKGSAYNEQFF. The full variable domain, completed using reference TRBV9 and TRBJ2-1, is DSGVTQTPKHLITATGQRVTLRCSPRSGDLSVYWYQQSLDQGLQFLIQYYNGEERAKGNILERFSAQQFPDLHSELNLSSLELGDSALYFCASSVRKGSAYNEQFFGPGTRLTVL.

Concerning this clonotype: At one end, the junction sequence differs from germline, possibly due to a read error. The CDR3 is CTSSLSIVRVTVELFF. As DNA, the CDR3 is TGTACCAGCAGCTTATCCATAGTCCGGGTCACCGTGGAGCTGTTTTTT. J is TRBJ2-2 and V is TRBV11-2; D is uncertain. Germline V gene data show CDR1 as SGHAT and CDR2 as FQNNGV. This CDR3 is 16 amino acids long.

This chain joins TRBV4-1 and TRBJ1-2; the D is unclear. Trimming removed 1 base from V and 8 bases from J, with 17 bases in between. Germline V CDR1 and CDR2: MGHRA, YSYEKL. The CDR3 sequence is 15 residues long. The CDR3 DNA sequence: TGCGCCAGCAGCCAAGCTCTTTTAAGGGCAGGAGGCTACACCTTC. The encoded protein is CASSQALLRAGGYTF.

Points on this clonotype: The final CDR3 position lacks the conserved phenylalanine or tryptophan, pointing to a likely read error. The chain combines TRBV11-1 with TRBJ2-4; the match to TRBD2 covers 8 bases. Germline CDR1 and CDR2: SGHAT and FQDESV (reference sequence). The CDR3 totals 17 residues. After removal of 3 bases from V and 6 bases from J, the junction contained 13 bases not matched to a gene. In DNA form, the CDR3 reads TGTGCCAGCAGCTTTCCCGGGACTAGTGGGACCAGAAACATTCAGTACCTC. Translating gives CASSFPGTSGTRNIQYL.

This clonotype was seen ten or more times. The chain links TRBV7-9 to TRBJ2-7; 7 nucleotides align to TRBD1. V was pared by 5 bases and J by 3 bases, with 16 bases of the junction left unmatched. This CDR3 is 17 amino acids long. Germline loops: CDR1 SEHNR, CDR2 FQNEAQ (reference sequence). CDR3 nucleotide sequence: TGTGCCAGCAGCCTGGGGGTGGTGGGAGACAGGGACTACGAGCAGTACTTC. Residues: CASSLGVVGDRDYEQYF.

The gene calls are TRBV7-9 and TRBJ2-1; D ambiguous. Germline V CDR1 and CDR2: SEHNR, FQNEAQ (reference sequence). V lost 4 bases to trimming and J lost 8 bases, with 6 bases between them. The CDR3 is 11 residues long. CDR3 loop: CASSSYDEQFF. DNA for the CDR3: TGTGCCAGCAGCTCTTACGATGAGCAGTTCTTC.

V gene TRBV5-1 combines with J gene TRBJ2-1; the D call may be TRBD1 or TRBD2 (5 bases each). The CDR3 is 16 amino acids. V was shortened by 4 bases and J by 9 bases, with 23 bases between the two germline ends. Germline V gene data show CDR1 as SGHRS and CDR2 as YFSETQ. CDR3 region: CASSLDGAGGLGEQFF. DNA for the CDR3: TGCGCCAGCAGCCTGGACGGGGCTGGTGGGCTTGGTGAGCAGTTCTTC.

This chain connects TRBV29-1 to TRBJ2-2; 8 bases line up with TRBD1. The CDR3 loop spans 16 amino acids. The V and J ends lost 1 base and 6 bases, in that order; junction bases with no gene match: 10. Germline CDR1 is SQVTM and CDR2 is ANQGSEA. CDR3 in DNA: TGCAGCGTTGAAGGGATGGACAGGGTGGGCCCCGGGGAGCTGTTTTTT. Protein: CSVEGMDRVGPGELFF.

Concerning this clonotype: The junction departs from the called germline gene at one end, perhaps through a read error. CDR3 region: CRAGQNEKLSF. CDR3 nucleotides: TGCAGGGCAGGACAGAATGAAAAACTGTCTTTT. The V call is TRBV29-1, the J call TRBJ1-4, with TRBD1 as a possible D gene (6 bases). This CDR3 is 11 amino acids long. Germline values: CDR1 SQVTM, CDR2 ANQGSEA.

To note about this clonotype: The germline gene is not matched at one end of the junction; a read error may be the cause. V usage is TRBV7-9 and J usage is TRBJ2-1; D is uncertain. The V gene's germline CDR1 is SEHNR and CDR2 FQNEAQ (reference sequence). This CDR3 is 14 amino acids long. In DNA, the CDR3 is TGTGCCTGCAGTTCACCTGACACCGGCAATGAGCGGTTCTTC. This translates into CACSSPDTGNERFF.

Details on this clonotype: Likely a read error: the CDR3 ends without its conserved phenylalanine or tryptophan. The rearrangement joins TRBV10-2 to TRBJ1-2, with D tentatively TRBD1 (6 bases). CDR3 length: 21 amino acids. Germline V CDR1 and CDR2: WSHSY, SAAADI. CDR3 nucleotide sequence: TGTGCCAGCAGTGAGGGCTTAGTGTTAGGGGGTAGCCGAAGATTGGGTTATGGCTACACCATC. It yields the protein CASSEGLVLGGSRRLGYGYTI.

Of note for this clonotype: One junction end disagrees with the germline gene, perhaps due to a read error. The chain uses TRBV6-5 and TRBJ1-1; the D gene is possibly TRBD1 (6 bases). Germline V lookup: CDR1 MNHEY, CDR2 SVGAGI. This CDR3 is 15 amino acids long. The CDR3 region is CVSSYSIGGGAEAFF. The CDR3 DNA sequence: TGTGTCAGCAGTTACTCGATTGGGGGCGGAGCTGAAGCTTTCTTT.

This clonotype has a single count. A junction end diverges from the germline sequence, so it may reflect a read error. J is TRBJ1-1 and V is TRBV10-3; TRBD1 matches 8 bases. CDR3 size: 14 residues. Germline V gives CDR1 ENHRY, CDR2 SYGVKD. CDR3: CAISSDRGNSEAFF. DNA of the CDR3: TGTGCCATCAGTTCTGACAGGGGAAACTCTGAAGCTTTTTTT.

The J gene is TRBJ2-2, the V gene TRBV29-1; D perhaps matches TRBD2 (5 bases). The germline V gene encodes CDR1 SQVTM and CDR2 ANQGSEA. This CDR3 has 15 residues. V dropped 6 bases and J dropped 2 bases, with 16 bases sitting between them. CDR3 loop: CSVHLGSANTGELFF. The CDR3, as DNA: TGCAGCGTACACTTAGGTAGCGCCAACACCGGGGAGCTGTTTTTT.

For this clonotype: At one end the junction does not follow the germline gene, possibly because of a read error. The gene calls are TRBV6-6 and TRBJ2-7, with 8 bases aligning to TRBD1. The CDR3 has 13 amino acids. Germline CDR1 is MNHNY and CDR2 is SVGAGI (reference sequence). The CDR3 reads CASTYSDRVEQYF. The DNA for the CDR3 is TGTGCCAGCACTTATTCGGACAGGGTCGAGCAGTATTTC.

Worth noting for this clonotype: Lacking the conserved final phenylalanine or tryptophan, this CDR3 likely reflects a read error. This chain uses TRBV11-2 with TRBJ2-5; D gene ambiguous. Germline CDR1 SGHAT, CDR2 FQNNGV. This CDR3 contains 15 residues. This chain's CDR3 is CVSSLGTGSKETQYS. CDR3 bases: TGTGTCAGCAGCTTAGGAACGGGCAGTAAAGAGACCCAGTACTCC.

The chain has TRBV6-2 or TRBV6-3 and TRBJ1-2, with unresolved D. This CDR3 has 11 residues. Trimming stripped 10 bases from V and 4 bases from J, with 10 bases between. Germline V gene sequence: CDR1 MNHEY, CDR2 SVGEGT. In nucleotides, the CDR3 is TGTGCCACCGCCCTAGGCTATGGCTACACCTTC. Its protein is CATALGYGYTF.

A word on this clonotype: One end of the junction varies from germline; a read error may be responsible. The chain employs TRBV10-3 and TRBJ2-1; the match to TRBD2 covers 14 bases. CDR3 length: 16 residues. In germline, CDR1 is ENHRY, CDR2 SYGVKD. Written as DNA, the CDR3 is TGTGCCATCAGTGAGTCAGGGACTAGCGGGAGTCGCGAGCACTTCTTT. Its protein is CAISESGTSGSREHFF.

In the case of this clonotype: At one end the junction does not follow the germline gene, possibly because of a read error. The chain is built from TRBV12-3 or TRBV12-4 and TRBJ1-1, with D perhaps matching TRBD1 (6 bases). This CDR3 contains 13 residues. CDR3 sequence reads: CTSSLSGAAEAFF. The DNA for the CDR3 is TGTACCAGCAGTCTTTCAGGGGCCGCTGAAGCCTTCTTT.

This clonotype was seen a handful of times. The rearrangement uses TRBV2 and TRBJ2-7, with 8 positions matching TRBD1. J gave up 2 bases and V 3 bases, and 6 bases lay outside the gene matches. The CDR3 is made up of 15 amino acids. The germline gives CDR1 SNHLY, CDR2 FYNNEI. The CDR3 nucleotides are TGTGCCAGCAGTGAGATTCCAGGGGGCCCCTACGAGCAGTACTTC. It encodes CASSEIPGGPYEQYF.